These T cell receptor beta chains were read from a single sample in a study of cytomegalovirus exposure and HLA in healthy donors. Profiling relied on immunoSEQ multiplex PCR, and the TCRdb table lists in-frame clones only, not all of them. The data show 150,000 to 200,000 clones, roughly four fifths seen once. The specimen sequenced was PBMCs. The receptor source for this set is a man aged 50-60 years in good health and CMV-seropositive. The CDR3 runs from the conserved cysteine through the conserved F or W. The D gene is left open where the match is weak. Not every row has a clone size; where given, it reads once, few, many or a size class.

V gene	D gene	clone size	J gene	CDR3 DNA	CDR3 protein
TRBV7-3	TRBD1	once	TRBJ2-2	TGTGCCAGCAGCCCCCAGACAGGGGCCTCCGGGGAGCTGTTTTTT	CASSPQTGASGELFF
TRBV2	.	.	TRBJ1-1	TGTGCCAGCAGTTCGACGATCACCTTATACAGGGCGTCGGGCACTGAAGCTTTCTTT	CASSSTITLYRASGTEAFF
TRBV7-9	.	.	TRBJ1-1	TGTGCCAGCAGTCCGAAGGGCTCCGGAGGAACTGAAGCTTTCTTT	CASSPKGSGGTEAFF
TRBV13	.	.	TRBJ2-1	TGTGCCAGCACCCTTCAGGGGTTATACAATGAGCAGTTCTTC	CASTLQGLYNEQFF
TRBV7-8	TRBD1	.	TRBJ2-2	TGTGCCAGCAGACGGGACAGGGTCAACACCGGGGAGCTGTTTTTT	CASRRDRVNTGELFF
TRBV9	.	.	TRBJ2-3	TGTGCCAGCAGCGTAGTGCAGGGTGGCACAGATACGCAGTATTTT	CASSVVQGGTDTQYF
TRBV4-3	.	.	TRBJ1-1	TGCGCCAGCAGCCAAGAAGAGGGCAGGGGAGTGAACACTGAAGCTTTCTTT	CASSQEEGRGVNTEAFF
TRBV5-1	.	once	TRBJ2-7	TGCGCCAGCAGGAGGGAGAGCTCCTACGAGCAGTACTTC	CASRRESSYEQYF
TRBV4-3	.	.	TRBJ1-1	TGCGCCAGCAGCCTCGCAGGACGGGGCACTGAAGCTTTCTTT	CASSLAGRGTEAFF
TRBV19	TRBD1	.	TRBJ2-2	TGTGCCAGTAGTATCCGGACAGGGGGGTCCGGGGAGCTGTTTTTT	CASSIRTGGSGELFF
TRBV28	TRBD1	.	TRBJ1-2	TGTGCCAGCAGTTCTGGGGGACAGGGGGCCTATGGCTACACCTTC	CASSSGGQGAYGYTF
TRBV18	TRBD1	.	TRBJ2-1	TGTGCCAGCTCAAGAGAAGCAGGGGGAGTTTTCAATGAGCAGTTCTTC	CASSREAGGVFNEQFF
TRBV7-3	TRBD2	.	TRBJ2-5	TGTGCCAGCAGCTTAGGGGCTAGCGGGGAGACCCAGTACTTC	CASSLGASGETQYF
TRBV10-3	.	.	TRBJ2-5	TGTGCCATCAGTGAAGATCTAACAGAAACATGGGAGACCCAGTACTTC	CAISEDLTETWETQYF
TRBV15	.	.	TRBJ2-1	TGTGCCACCAGCAGAGATGGGGGGGCCAATGAGCAGTTCTTC	CATSRDGGANEQFF
TRBV19	TRBD2	.	TRBJ2-3	TGTGCCAGTAACCTACTAGGCGGGGGAGATACGCAGTATTTT	CASNLLGGGDTQYF
TRBV9	TRBD2	.	TRBJ2-7	TGTGCCAGCAGCGACGGGACTAGCGGCTACGAGCAGTACTTC	CASSDGTSGYEQYF
TRBV7-2	TRBD2	.	TRBJ2-1	TGTGCCAGCAGCTTAGTCGGGGCGGGAGGGCTGTCCTACAATGAGCAGTTCTTC	CASSLVGAGGLSYNEQFF
TRBV4-3	.	few	TRBJ1-1	TGCGCCAGCAGCCCCCAGACAGAACTAACGAACACTGAAGCTTTCTTT	CASSPQTELTNTEAFF
TRBV19	TRBD1	once	TRBJ1-5	TGTGCCAGTAGTATAAGGGGGACAGCTAATCAGCCCCAGCATTTT	CASSIRGTANQPQHF
TRBV29-1	TRBD1	.	TRBJ2-5	TGCAGCGTTGAAGATCTTTCGGGACAGGGCCAAGAGACCCAGTACTTC	CSVEDLSGQGQETQYF
TRBV19	.	.	TRBJ2-5	TGTGCCAGCAATAACAGGGCATCAGAGACCCAGTACTTC	CASNNRASETQYF
TRBV27	TRBD2	.	TRBJ2-7	TGTGCCAGCAGTTTAACACTAGCGGGGACCTACGAGCAGTACTTC	CASSLTLAGTYEQYF
TRBV6-1	.	.	TRBJ2-7	TGTGCCAGCACTCTCATAACAGGCGCAACCTACGAGCAGTACTTC	CASTLITGATYEQYF
TRBV10-2	.	.	TRBJ2-5	TGCGCCAGCAGTGGAAGCGGGCAAGAGACCCAGTACTTC	CASSGSGQETQYF
TRBV7-2	.	.	TRBJ1-5	TGTGCCAGCAGCCCGGTGGGGAGGGGCAATCAGCCCCAGCATTTT	CASSPVGRGNQPQHF
TRBV5-1	TRBD2	.	TRBJ2-7	TGCGCCAGCAGCACCGGACTAGCGGGATCGAAAGAGCAGTACTTC	CASSTGLAGSKEQYF
TRBV13	TRBD2	.	TRBJ2-3	TGTGCCAGCAGCTTAGTTTTCGGGACTAGCGGAAGCATTAGCACAGATACGCAGTATTTT	CASSLVFGTSGSISTDTQYF
TRBV6-5	TRBD1	.	TRBJ1-2	TGTGCCAGCCGGGACAGGGGCGTTTTAGGTGGCTACACCTTC	CASRDRGVLGGYTF
TRBV5-4	.	once	TRBJ2-5	TGTGCCAGCAGCTCCGGGTACCCTCAAGAGACCCAGTACTTC	CASSSGYPQETQYF
TRBV19	TRBD2	.	TRBJ2-2	TGTGCCACTTTAGCGGGGGGGAACACCGGGGAGCTGTTTTTT	CATLAGGNTGELFF
TRBV11-1	.	.	TRBJ1-2	TGTGCCAGCAGCTTAAGGAGGAAGGATGGCTACACCTTC	CASSLRRKDGYTF
TRBV2	.	.	TRBJ1-1	TGTGCCAGCAGGGTACAGGAGAACACTGAAGCTTTCTTT	CASRVQENTEAFF
TRBV4-3	TRBD1	.	TRBJ2-7	TGCGCCAGCAGCCAATCAGGGGACAGCTCCTACGAGCAGTACTTC	CASSQSGDSSYEQYF
TRBV4-3	.	.	TRBJ1-1	TGCGCCAGCAGCCAAGGGTGGGGGGAGAACACTGAAGCTTTCTTT	CASSQGWGENTEAFF
TRBV7-9	TRBD2	.	TRBJ2-1	TGTGCCAGTAGCTTAGGCGGCGGGAGGGTCAGCTATGAGCAGTTCTTC	CASSLGGGRVSYEQFF
TRBV30	TRBD1	.	TRBJ2-7	TGTGCCTGGAGTACCGACAGGGCCTGGCGGTACTTC	CAWSTDRAWRYF
TRBV30	.	few	TRBJ2-5	TGTGCCTGGAGGGCCGACAGATTCCAAGAGACCCAGTACTTC	CAWRADRFQETQYF
TRBV5-6	TRBD1	.	TRBJ1-5	TGTGCCAGCAGCGTACAGGGGGCGCTGGGACAGCCCCAGCATTTT	CASSVQGALGQPQHF
TRBV19	TRBD1	.	TRBJ1-2	TGTGCCAGTAGTTCCCGGACAGGGAACTATGGCTACACCTTC	CASSSRTGNYGYTF
TRBV5-6	.	.	TRBJ1-1	TGTGCCAGCAGCACCCTCGCCCCGGGACACGGGAACACTGAAGCTTTCTTT	CASSTLAPGHGNTEAFF
TRBV13	.	.	TRBJ1-2	TGTGCCAGTGGGGAATCGGCAGGGTATAATGGCTACACCTTC	CASGESAGYNGYTF
TRBV2	.	.	TRBJ2-1	TGTGCCAGCCGAGGCTACGACAATGAGCAGTTCTTC	CASRGYDNEQFF
TRBV6-5	TRBD1	.	TRBJ1-2	TGTGCCAGCAGGCCCGACAGGGACTATGGCTACACCTTC	CASRPDRDYGYTF
TRBV5-1	.	.	TRBJ1-1	TGCGCCAGCAGCTACACCGGGAGAAACACTGAAGCTTTCTTT	CASSYTGRNTEAFF
TRBV28	.	.	TRBJ1-1	TGTGCCAGCCTCCCCCACAGGGTCACTGAAGCTTTCTTT	CASLPHRVTEAFF
TRBV6-1	TRBD2	.	TRBJ2-5	TGTGCCAGCAGTAGCGGGAGAGAAACGGAGACCCAGTACTTC	CASSSGRETETQYF
TRBV5-1	TRBD2	.	TRBJ2-2	TGCGCCAGCAGTTGGGACTATTCGAACACCGGGGAGCTGTTTTTT	CASSWDYSNTGELFF
TRBV9	.	.	TRBJ1-2	TGTGCCAGCAGCTCTAAGGGTGGCAGGGAAAGTAACTATGGCTACACCTTC	CASSSKGGRESNYGYTF
TRBV7-6	.	.	TRBJ2-6	TGTGCCAGCAGCTCCACGCCGGTCTCTGGGGCCAACGTCCTGACTTTC	CASSSTPVSGANVLTF
TRBV6-1	TRBD1	.	TRBJ2-3	TGTGCCAGCAAACCGGGACAGGGGGCAGATACGCAGTATTTT	CASKPGQGADTQYF
TRBV18	TRBD1	once	TRBJ2-7	TGTGCCAGCTCACCAAGAACAGGGGGCCAGGACGAGCAGTACTTC	CASSPRTGGQDEQYF
TRBV6-5	.	.	TRBJ1-1	TGTGCCAGCAGTTACGGGGCGTGGGCTGCCACTGAAGCTTTCTTT	CASSYGAWAATEAFF
TRBV4-1	TRBD1	.	TRBJ2-7	TGCGCCAGCAGCCAAAGACAGGGTGCCTACGAGCAGTACTTC	CASSQRQGAYEQYF
TRBV28	.	.	TRBJ1-5	TGTGCCAGCCTGGCAGTCAATAATCAGCCCCAGCATTTT	CASLAVNNQPQHF
TRBV7-7	TRBD2	.	TRBJ2-7	TGTGCTAGCAGCTTAGTGTCCAGCGGGGGGACCGACGAGCAGTACTTC	CASSLVSSGGTDEQYF
TRBV9	.	.	TRBJ2-5	TGTGCCAGCAGCGTAAACAGCCCACAAGAGACCCAGTACTTC	CASSVNSPQETQYF
TRBV30	.	.	TRBJ1-2	TGTGCCTGGAACCGGGAAGAAATAGGCTACACCTTC	CAWNREEIGYTF
TRBV28	.	.	TRBJ2-2	TGTGCCAGCAACATTCCACTAGCGAACACCGGGGAGCTGTTTTTT	CASNIPLANTGELFF